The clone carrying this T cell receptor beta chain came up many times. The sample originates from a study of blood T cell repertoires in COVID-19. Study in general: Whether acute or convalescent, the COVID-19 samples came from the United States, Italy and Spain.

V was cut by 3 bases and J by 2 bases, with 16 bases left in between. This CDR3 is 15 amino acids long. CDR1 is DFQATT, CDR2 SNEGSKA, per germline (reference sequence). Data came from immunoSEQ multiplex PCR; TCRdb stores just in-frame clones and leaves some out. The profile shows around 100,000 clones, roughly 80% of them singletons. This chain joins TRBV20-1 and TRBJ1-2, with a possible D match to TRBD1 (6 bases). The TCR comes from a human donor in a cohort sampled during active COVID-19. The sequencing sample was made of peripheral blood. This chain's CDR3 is CSASERMTGNYGYTF. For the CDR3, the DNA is TGCAGTGCTAGTGAAAGGATGACAGGAAACTATGGCTACACCTTC.